This T cell receptor beta chain was observed in a study of identical twins. This clonotype showed up many times. This CDR3 region has 13 residues. Deletions cut 6 bases from V and 6 bases from J, with 12 bases between. CDR1 and CDR2 (germline): SNHLY, FYNNEI. TCRdb used MiXCR to reprocess the 5' RACE reads, holding one entry per CDR3 protein. Of about 470,000 distinct CDR3 sequences in the sample, less than 25% were seen once. The sample was also linked to a second study, of T cells expressing NK-cell markers.

This receptor was taken from a woman aged 18 to 35 in good health. The chain links TRBV2 to TRBJ2-1; a weak D match, TRBD1 (6 bases). The sequenced material came from CD4+ T cells sorted from blood. CDR3 sequence (DNA): TGTGCCAGCAGGCTAGACAGGACCAATGAGCAGTTCTTC. Its translation: CASRLDRTNEQFF.